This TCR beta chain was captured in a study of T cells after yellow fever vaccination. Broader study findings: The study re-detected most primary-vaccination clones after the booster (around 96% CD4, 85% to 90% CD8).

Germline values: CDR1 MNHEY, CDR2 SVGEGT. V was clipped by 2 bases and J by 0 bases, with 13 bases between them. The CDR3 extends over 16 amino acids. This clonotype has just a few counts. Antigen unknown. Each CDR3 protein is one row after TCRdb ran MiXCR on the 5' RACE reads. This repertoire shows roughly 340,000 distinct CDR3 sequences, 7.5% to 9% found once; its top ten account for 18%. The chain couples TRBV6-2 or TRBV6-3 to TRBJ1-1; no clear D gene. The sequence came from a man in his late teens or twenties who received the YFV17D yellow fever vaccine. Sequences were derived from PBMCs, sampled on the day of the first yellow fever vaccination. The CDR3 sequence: CASSYGWTRMNTEAFF. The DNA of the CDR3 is TGTGCCAGCAGTTACGGTTGGACGCGAATGAACACTGAAGCTTTCTTT.